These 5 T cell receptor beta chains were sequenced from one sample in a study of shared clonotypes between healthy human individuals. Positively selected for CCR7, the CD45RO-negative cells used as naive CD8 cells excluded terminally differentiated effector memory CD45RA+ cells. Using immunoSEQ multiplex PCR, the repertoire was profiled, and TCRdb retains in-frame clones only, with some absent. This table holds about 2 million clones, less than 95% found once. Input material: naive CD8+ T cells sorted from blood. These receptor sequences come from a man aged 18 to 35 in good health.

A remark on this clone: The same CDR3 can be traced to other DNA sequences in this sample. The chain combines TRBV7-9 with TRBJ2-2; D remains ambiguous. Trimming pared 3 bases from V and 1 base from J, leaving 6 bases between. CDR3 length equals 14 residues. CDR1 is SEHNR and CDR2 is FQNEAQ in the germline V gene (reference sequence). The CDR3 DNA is TGTGCCAGCAGCTTGACTGAGAACACCGGGGAGCTGTTTTTT. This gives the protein CASSLTENTGELFF.

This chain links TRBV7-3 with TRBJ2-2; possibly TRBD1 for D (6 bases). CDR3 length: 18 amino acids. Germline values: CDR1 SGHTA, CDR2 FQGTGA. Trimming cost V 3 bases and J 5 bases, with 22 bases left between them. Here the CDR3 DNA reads TGTGCCAGCAGCTTGACCCGACAGGCGCAAGAATTAACCGGGGAGCTGTTTTTT. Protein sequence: CASSLTRQAQELTGELFF.

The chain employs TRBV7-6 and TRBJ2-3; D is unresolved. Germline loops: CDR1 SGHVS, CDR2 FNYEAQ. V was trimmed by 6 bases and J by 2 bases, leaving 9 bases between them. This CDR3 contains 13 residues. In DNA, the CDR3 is TGTGCCAGCAGGGCTTCTGACACAGATACGCAGTATTTT. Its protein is CASRASDTDTQYF.

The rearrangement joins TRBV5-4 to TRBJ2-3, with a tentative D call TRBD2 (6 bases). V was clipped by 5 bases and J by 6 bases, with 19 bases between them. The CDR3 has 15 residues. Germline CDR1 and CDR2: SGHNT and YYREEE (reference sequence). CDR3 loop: CASSFPGLSIDTQYF. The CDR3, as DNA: TGTGCCAGCAGTTTTCCGGGACTCTCGATTGATACGCAGTATTTT.

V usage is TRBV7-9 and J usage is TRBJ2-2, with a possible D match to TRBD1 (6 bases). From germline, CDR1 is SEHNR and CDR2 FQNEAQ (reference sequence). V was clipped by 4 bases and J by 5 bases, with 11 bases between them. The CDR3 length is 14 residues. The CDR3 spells CASSSGTLTGELFF. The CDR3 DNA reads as TGTGCCAGCAGCTCCGGGACACTAACCGGGGAGCTGTTTTTT.